The text below deals with one T cell receptor beta chain. The CDR3 has 15 amino acids. The ends lost 1 base at V and 7 bases at J; junction bases unmatched: 5. Per germline, CDR1 SGHNT and CDR2 YYREEE (reference sequence). This entry comes from a study of control samples from healthy donors and cancer patients. Only in-frame clones appear in the TCRdb table, and some are missing; sequencing was by immunoSEQ multiplex PCR. This table has hundreds of thousands of clones, over 75% appearing once. This sequence was found in a man aged 35 to 55 with head and neck cancer. This chain connects TRBV5-4 to TRBJ1-6; 7 bases map to TRBD1. Sequences were obtained from PBMCs. CDR3 residues: CASSLSGQSNSPLHF. For the CDR3, the DNA is TGTGCCAGCAGCTTGTCGGGACAGTCGAATTCACCCCTCCACTTT.